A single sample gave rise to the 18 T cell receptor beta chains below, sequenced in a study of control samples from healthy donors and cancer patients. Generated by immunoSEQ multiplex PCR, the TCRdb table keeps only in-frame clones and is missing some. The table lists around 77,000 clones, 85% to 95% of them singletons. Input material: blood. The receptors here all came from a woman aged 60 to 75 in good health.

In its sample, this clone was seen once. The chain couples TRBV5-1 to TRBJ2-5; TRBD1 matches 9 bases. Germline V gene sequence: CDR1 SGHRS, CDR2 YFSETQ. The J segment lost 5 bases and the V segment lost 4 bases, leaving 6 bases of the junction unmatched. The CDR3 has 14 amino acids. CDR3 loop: CASSRTGERETQYF. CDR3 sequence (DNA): TGCGCCAGCAGCCGGACAGGGGAACGGGAGACCCAGTACTTC. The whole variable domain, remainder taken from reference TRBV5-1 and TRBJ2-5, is KAGVTQTPRYLIKTRGQQVTLSCSPISGHRSVSWYQQTPGQGLQFLFEYFSETQRNKGNFPGRFSGRQFSNSRSEMNVSTLELGDSALYLCASSRTGERETQYFGPGTRLLVL.

CDR3 bases: TGTGCCAGTAGTTCCCTGGACAGCACAGATACGCAGTATTTT. It is translated as CASSSLDSTDTQYF. The V gene is TRBV19, the J gene TRBJ2-3, with unresolved D. V gave up 5 bases and J gave up 0 bases, with 9 bases separating them. Germline CDR1 LNHDA, CDR2 SQIVND (reference sequence). The CDR3 loop spans 14 amino acids.

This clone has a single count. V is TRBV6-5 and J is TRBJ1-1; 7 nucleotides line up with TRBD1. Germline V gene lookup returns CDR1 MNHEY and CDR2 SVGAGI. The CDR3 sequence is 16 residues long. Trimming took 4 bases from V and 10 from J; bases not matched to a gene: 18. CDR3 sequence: CASSFDNRGNNLVAFF. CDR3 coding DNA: TGTGCCAGCAGTTTCGACAACAGGGGAAACAACCTTGTAGCTTTCTTT.

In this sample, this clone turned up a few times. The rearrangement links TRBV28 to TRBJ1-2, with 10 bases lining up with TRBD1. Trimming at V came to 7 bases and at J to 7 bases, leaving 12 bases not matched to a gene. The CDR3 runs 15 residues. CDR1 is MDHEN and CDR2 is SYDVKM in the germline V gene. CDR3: CASNVPGQGLGGYTF. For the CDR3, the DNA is TGTGCCAGCAACGTCCCGGGACAGGGGTTGGGTGGCTACACCTTC.

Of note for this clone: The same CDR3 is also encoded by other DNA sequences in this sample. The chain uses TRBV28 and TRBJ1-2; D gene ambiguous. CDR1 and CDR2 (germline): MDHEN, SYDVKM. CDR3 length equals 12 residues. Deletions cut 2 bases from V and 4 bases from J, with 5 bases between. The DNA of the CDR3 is TGTGCCAGCAGTTTAGTGGGCTATGGCTACACCTTC. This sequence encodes CASSLVGYGYTF.

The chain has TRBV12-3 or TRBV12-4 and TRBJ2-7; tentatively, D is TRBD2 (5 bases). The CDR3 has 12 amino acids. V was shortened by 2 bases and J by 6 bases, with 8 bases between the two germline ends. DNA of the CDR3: TGTGCCAGCAGTTTAATGGACTCCGAGCAGTACTTC. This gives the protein CASSLMDSEQYF.

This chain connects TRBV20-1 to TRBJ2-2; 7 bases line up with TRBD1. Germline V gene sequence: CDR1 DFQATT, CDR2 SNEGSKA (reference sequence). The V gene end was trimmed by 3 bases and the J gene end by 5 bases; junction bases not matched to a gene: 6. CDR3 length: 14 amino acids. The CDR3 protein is CSASRSQGTGELFF. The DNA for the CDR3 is TGCAGTGCTAGTCGGTCACAGGGGACCGGGGAGCTGTTTTTT.

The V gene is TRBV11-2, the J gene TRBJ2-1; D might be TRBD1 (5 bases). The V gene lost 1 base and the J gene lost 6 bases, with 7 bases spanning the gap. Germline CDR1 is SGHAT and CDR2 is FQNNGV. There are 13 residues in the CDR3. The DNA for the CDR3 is TGTGCCAGCAGCTTAGCTCAGGGCAATGAGCAGTTCTTC. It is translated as CASSLAQGNEQFF.

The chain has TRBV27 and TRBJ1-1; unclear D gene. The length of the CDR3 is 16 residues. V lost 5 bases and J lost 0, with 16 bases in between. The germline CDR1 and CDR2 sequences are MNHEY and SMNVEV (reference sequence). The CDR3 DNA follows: TGTGCCAGCAGTCCTTGGACGGGAGTAATGAACACTGAAGCTTTCTTT. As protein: CASSPWTGVMNTEAFF.

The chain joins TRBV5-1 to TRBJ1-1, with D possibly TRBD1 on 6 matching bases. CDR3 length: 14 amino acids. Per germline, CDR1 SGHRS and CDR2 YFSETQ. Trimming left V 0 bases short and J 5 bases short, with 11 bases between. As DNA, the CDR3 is TGCGCCAGCAGCTTGGTCAGGGGAGGGACTGAAGCTTTCTTT. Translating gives CASSLVRGGTEAFF.

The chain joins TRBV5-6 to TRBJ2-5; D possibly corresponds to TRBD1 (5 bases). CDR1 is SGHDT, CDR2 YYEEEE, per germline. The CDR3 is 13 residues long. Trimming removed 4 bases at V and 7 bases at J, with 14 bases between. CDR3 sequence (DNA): TGTGCCAGCAGCCCCCGCAGGGTAGCGACCCAGTACTTC. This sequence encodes CASSPRRVATQYF. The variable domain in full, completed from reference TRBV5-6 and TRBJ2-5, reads DAGVTQSPTHLIKTRGQQVTLRCSPKSGHDTVSWYQQALGQGPQFIFQYYEEEERQRGNFPDRFSGHQFPNYSSELNVNALLLGDSALYLCASSPRRVATQYFGPGTRLLVL.

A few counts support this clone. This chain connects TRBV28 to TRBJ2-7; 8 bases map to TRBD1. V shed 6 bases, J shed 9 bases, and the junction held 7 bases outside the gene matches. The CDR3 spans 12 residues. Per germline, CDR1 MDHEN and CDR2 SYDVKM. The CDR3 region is CASRQAGQGQYF. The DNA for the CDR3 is TGTGCCAGCAGACAAGCCGGACAGGGGCAGTACTTC.

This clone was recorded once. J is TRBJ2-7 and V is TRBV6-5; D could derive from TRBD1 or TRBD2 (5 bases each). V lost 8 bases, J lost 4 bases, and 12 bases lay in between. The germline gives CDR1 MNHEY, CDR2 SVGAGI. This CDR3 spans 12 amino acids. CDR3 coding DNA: TGTGCCAGCGCTTGGGGCGGGTACGAGCAGTACTTC. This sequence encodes CASAWGGYEQYF.

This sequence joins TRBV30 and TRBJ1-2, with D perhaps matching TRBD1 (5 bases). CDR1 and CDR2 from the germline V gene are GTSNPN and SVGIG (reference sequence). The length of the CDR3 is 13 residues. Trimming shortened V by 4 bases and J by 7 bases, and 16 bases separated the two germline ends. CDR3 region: CAWMGVGEAGYTF. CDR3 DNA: TGTGCCTGGATGGGGGTGGGGGAGGCTGGCTACACCTTC.

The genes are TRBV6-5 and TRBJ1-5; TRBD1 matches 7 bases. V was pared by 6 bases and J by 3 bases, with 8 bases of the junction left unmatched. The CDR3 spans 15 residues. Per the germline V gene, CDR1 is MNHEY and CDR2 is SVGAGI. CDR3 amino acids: CASRGGQLLNQPQHF. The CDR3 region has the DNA TGTGCCAGCAGAGGGGGACAGTTACTCAATCAGCCCCAGCATTTT.

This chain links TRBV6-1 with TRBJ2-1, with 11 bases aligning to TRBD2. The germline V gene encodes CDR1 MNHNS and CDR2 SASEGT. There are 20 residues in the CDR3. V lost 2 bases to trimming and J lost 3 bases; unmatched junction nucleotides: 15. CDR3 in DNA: TGTGCCAGCAGTGAATACGGGGGACCGACCGGGACTAGCGGCTACAATGAGCAGTTCTTC. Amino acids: CASSEYGGPTGTSGYNEQFF.

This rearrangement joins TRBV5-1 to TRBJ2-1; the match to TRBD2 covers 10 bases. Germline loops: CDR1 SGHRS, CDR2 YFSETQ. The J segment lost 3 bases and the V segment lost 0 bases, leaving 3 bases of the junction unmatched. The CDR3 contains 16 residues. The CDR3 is CASSLEAGGVYNEQFF. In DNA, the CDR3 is TGCGCCAGCAGCTTGGAAGCGGGAGGGGTCTACAATGAGCAGTTCTTC.

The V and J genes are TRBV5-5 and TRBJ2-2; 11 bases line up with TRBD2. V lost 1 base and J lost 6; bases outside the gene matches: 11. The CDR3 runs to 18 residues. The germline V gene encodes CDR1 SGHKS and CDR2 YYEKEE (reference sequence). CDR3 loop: CASSLLGLTSGIAGELFF. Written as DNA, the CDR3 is TGTGCCAGCAGCTTGTTGGGTTTGACTAGCGGGATAGCCGGGGAGCTGTTTTTT.